Listed below are T cell receptor beta chains from one sample, sequenced in a study of identical twins. TCRdb re-called the 5' RACE reads with MiXCR, one entry per CDR3 protein. The sample holds approximately 470,000 distinct CDR3 sequences, 13% to 15% seen once. The same data also went into a second study, on yellow fever vaccine responses in identical twins.

The sequencing input was CD4+ T cells sorted from blood. The source is a woman aged 18-29 years in good health. Both conserved end residues are part of each CDR3. Size tells how often a clone was seen (once, few, many) or the class of an expanded clone, and some rows leave it out.

abundance: few; v_gene: TRBV11-1; CDR3aa: CASSLMWGGQTNEQFF
abundance: -; v_gene: TRBV7-9; CDR3aa: CASSPGTGRTDTQYF
abundance: -; v_gene: TRBV29-1; CDR3aa: CSVGGDSYEQYF
abundance: few; v_gene: TRBV9; CDR3aa: CASSVSSRRSQETQYF
abundance: few; v_gene: TRBV18; CDR3aa: CASSPGIRRDTEAFF
abundance: -; v_gene: TRBV5-1; CDR3aa: CASSLGPRQPTYEQYF
abundance: -; v_gene: TRBV20-1; CDR3aa: CSAAAHEQYF
abundance: many; v_gene: TRBV7-9; CDR3aa: CASSLFLAGEETQYF
abundance: -; v_gene: TRBV7-2; CDR3aa: CASSLEVSRSEKLFF
abundance: few; v_gene: TRBV11-2; CDR3aa: CASSLDFREQGARRVKQYF
abundance: few; v_gene: TRBV6-5; CDR3aa: CASSYLGTGLTGELFF